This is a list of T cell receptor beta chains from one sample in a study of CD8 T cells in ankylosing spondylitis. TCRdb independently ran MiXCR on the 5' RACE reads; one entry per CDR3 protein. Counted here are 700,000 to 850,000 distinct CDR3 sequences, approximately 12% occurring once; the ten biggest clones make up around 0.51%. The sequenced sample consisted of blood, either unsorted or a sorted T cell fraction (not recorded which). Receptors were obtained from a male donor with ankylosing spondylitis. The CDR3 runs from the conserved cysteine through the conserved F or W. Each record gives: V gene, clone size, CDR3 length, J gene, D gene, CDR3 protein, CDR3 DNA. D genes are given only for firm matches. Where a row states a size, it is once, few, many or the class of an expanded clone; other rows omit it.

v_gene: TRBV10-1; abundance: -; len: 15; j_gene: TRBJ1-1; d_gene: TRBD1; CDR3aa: CASRGQGAGDTEAFF; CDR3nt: TGCGCCAGCCGGGGACAGGGGGCCGGGGACACTGAAGCTTTCTTT
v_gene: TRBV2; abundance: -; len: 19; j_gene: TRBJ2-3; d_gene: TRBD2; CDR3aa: CAFCRSLAGGQFHTDTQYF; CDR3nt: TGTGCCTTCTGTAGGTCTCTAGCGGGAGGACAGTTTCACACAGATACGCAGTATTTT
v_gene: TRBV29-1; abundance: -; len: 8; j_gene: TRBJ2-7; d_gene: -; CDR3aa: CSVDEQYF; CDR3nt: TGCAGCGTTGACGAGCAGTACTTC
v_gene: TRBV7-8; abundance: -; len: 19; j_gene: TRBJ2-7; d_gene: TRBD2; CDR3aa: CASSLAVLGLAGSSYEQYF; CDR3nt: TGTGCCAGCAGCTTAGCTGTGTTGGGACTAGCGGGCTCTTCCTACGAGCAGTACTTC
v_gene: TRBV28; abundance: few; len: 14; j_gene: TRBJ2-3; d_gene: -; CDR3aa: CASSEGEVTDTQYF; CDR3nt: TGTGCCAGCAGCGAGGGGGAGGTTACAGATACGCAGTATTTT
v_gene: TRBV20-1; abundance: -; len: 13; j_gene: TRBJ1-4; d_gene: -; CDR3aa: CSALHRTNEKLFF; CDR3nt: TGCAGTGCTCTACACCGAACTAATGAAAAACTGTTTTTT
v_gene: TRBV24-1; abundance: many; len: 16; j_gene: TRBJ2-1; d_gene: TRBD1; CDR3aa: CATSDFGQGAFNEQFF; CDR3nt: TGTGCCACCAGTGATTTCGGACAGGGGGCGTTTAACGAGCAGTTCTTC
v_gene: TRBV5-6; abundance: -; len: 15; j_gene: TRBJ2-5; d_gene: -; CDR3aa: CASSLGGGLKETQYF; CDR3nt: TGTGCCAGCAGCTTGGGGGGCGGGTTAAAAGAGACCCAGTACTTC
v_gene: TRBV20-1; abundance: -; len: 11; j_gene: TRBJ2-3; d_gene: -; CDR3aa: CSAQTADTQYF; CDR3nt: TGCAGTGCCCAGACCGCAGATACGCAGTATTTT
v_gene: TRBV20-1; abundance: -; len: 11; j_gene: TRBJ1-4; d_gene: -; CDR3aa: CSASLMEKLFF; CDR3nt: TGCAGTGCTAGTCTAATGGAAAAACTGTTTTTT
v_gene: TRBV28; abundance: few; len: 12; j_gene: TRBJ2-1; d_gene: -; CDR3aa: CASSLLVREQFF; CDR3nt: TGTGCCAGCAGTTTACTTGTCCGAGAGCAGTTCTTC
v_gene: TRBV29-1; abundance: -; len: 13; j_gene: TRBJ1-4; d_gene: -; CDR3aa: CSVEERTNEKLFF; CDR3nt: TGCAGCGTTGAGGAAAGAACTAATGAAAAACTGTTTTTT
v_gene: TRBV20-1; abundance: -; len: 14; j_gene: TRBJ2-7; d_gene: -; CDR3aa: CSAIPGSRTYEQYF; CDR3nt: TGCAGTGCCATCCCGGGGAGCAGGACCTACGAGCAGTACTTC
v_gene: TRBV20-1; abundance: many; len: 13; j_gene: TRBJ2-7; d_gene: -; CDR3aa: CSARGARPYEQYF; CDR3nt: TGCAGTGCTAGGGGGGCCCGTCCCTACGAGCAGTACTTC
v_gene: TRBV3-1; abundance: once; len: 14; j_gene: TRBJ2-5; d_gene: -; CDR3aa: CASSQGIQGKTQYF; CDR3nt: TGTGCCAGCAGCCAAGGGATCCAGGGGAAGACCCAGTACTTC
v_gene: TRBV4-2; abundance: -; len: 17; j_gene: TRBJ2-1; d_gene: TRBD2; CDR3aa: CASSHSGGTSGVNEQFF; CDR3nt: TGTGCCAGCAGCCATTCAGGCGGGACTAGCGGGGTCAATGAGCAGTTCTTC
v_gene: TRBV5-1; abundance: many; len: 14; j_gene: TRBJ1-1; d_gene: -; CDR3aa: CASSLRGGNTEAFF; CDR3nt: TGTGCCAGCAGCTTAAGGGGGGGGAACACTGAAGCTTTCTTT
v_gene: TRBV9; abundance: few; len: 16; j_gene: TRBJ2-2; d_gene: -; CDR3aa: CASSVVGSAYTGELFF; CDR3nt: TGTGCCAGCAGCGTAGTCGGCAGTGCCTACACCGGGGAGCTGTTTTTT
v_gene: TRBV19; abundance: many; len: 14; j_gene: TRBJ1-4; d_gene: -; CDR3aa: CASSMRTGEEKLFF; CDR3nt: TGTGCCAGTAGTATGAGGACCGGGGAAGAAAAACTGTTTTTT
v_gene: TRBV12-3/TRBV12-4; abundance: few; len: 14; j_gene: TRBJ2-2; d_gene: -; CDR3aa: CASSLLTETGELFF; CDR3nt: TGTGCCAGCAGTTTACTAACGGAGACCGGGGAGCTGTTTTTT
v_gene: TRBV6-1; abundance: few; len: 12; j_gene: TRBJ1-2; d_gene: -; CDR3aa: CASAPQRGGYTF; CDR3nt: TGTGCCAGCGCCCCACAGAGGGGAGGCTACACCTTC
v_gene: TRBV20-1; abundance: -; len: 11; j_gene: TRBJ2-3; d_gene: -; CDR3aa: CSVQKEDTQYF; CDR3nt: TGCAGTGTCCAGAAAGAAGATACGCAGTATTTT
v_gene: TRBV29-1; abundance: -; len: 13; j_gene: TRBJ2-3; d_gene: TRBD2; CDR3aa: CSVSGRAADTQYF; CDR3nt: TGCAGCGTGTCCGGGAGGGCCGCGGATACGCAGTATTTT
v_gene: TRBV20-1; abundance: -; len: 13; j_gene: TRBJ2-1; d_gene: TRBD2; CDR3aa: CSARSGTSFEQFF; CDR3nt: TGCAGTGCGCGCTCAGGGACTAGTTTCGAGCAGTTCTTC